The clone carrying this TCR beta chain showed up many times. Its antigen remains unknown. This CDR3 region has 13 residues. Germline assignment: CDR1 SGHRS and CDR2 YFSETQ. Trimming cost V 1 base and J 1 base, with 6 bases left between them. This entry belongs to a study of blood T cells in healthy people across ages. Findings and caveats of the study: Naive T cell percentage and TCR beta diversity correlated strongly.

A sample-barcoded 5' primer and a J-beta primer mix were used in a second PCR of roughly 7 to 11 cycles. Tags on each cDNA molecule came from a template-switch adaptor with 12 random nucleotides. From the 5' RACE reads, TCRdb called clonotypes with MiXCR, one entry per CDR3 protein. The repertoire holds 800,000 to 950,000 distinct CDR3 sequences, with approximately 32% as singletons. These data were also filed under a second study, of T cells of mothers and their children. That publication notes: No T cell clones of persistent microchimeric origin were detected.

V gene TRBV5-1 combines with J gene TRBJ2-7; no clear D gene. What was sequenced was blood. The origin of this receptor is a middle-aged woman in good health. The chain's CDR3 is CASSLTQSYEQYF. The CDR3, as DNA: TGCGCCAGCAGCTTGACACAGTCCTACGAGCAGTACTTC.